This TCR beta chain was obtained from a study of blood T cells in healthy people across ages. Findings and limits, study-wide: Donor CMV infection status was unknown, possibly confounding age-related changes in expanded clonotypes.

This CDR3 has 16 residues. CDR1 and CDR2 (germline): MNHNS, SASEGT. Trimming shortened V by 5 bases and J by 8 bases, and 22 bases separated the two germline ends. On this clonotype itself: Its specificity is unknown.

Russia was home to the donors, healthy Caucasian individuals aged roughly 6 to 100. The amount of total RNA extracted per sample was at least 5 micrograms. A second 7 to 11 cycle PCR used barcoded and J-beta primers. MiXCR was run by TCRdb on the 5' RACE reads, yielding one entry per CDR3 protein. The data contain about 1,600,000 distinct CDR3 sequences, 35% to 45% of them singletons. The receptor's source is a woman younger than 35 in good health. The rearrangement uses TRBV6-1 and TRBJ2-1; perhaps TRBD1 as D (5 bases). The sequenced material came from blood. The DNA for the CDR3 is TGTGCCAGCAGTCCACCTATGGGGCAGGGATTAGATGAGCAGTTCTTC. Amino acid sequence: CASSPPMGQGLDEQFF.